The TCR beta chain described here comes from a study of metastatic and nonmetastatic thyroid tumors. TCRdb re-analyzed the PCR reads through MiXCR. The sample carries tens of thousands of clones, about 18% recorded once. This clone occurred a few times. The antigen remains unidentified. Relative to the germline gene, one junction end is altered; a read error may explain this. Each patient went into thyroid surgery without having received any treatment. Notes on the study in general: A significant increase in TCR beta diversity was reportedly seen in malignant thyroid tumors relative to benign nodules, in blood and tumor.

The CDR3 extends over 17 amino acids. Looked up from germline, CDR1 is SGHDT and CDR2 is YYEEEE. This chain links TRBV5-6 with TRBJ2-7; 12 bases map to TRBD1. The sequenced material came from blood. The clonotype originates from a male donor with papillary thyroid cancer or a benign thyroid nodule (not recorded which). Some clones in this sample may be carry-over from other donors' samples. The CDR3 is CAISLGQGAGYSYEQYF. The CDR3 nucleotides read TGTGCCATCAGCCTGGGACAGGGGGCGGGCTACTCCTACGAGCAGTACTTC.